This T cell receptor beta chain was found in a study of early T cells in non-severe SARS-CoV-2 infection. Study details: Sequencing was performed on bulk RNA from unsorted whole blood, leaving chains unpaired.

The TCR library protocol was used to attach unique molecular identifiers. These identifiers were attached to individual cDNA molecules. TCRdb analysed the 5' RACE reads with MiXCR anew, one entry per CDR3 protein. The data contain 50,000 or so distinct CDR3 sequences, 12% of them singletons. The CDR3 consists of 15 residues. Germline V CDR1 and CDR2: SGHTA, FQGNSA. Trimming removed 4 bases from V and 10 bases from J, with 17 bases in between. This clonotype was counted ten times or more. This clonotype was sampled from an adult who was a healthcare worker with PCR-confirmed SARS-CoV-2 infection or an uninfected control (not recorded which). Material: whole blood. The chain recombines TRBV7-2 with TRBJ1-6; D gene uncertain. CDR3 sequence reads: CASSSGRARSSPLHF. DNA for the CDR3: TGTGCCAGCAGCTCCGGCCGGGCCAGAAGCTCACCCCTCCACTTT.